This TCR beta chain comes out of a study of vaccination effects on CD4 cells after COVID-19. The study's findings and limits: Only a single clone (1 of 255 vaccine-induced clones in healthy vaccinees) cross-reacted with common cold coronaviruses.

The ViraFEST assay expanded antigen-specific CD4+ T cells with viral peptide pools before sequencing. It was after roughly ten days of culture that CD4+ T cells were isolated. People in the vaccine group had not been infected with SARS-CoV-2 before, and their nucleocapsid antibodies were negative. It was with about 10 IU/ml IL-2 and 9.5 to 10 ug/ml peptides that some 1.9 million PBMC per well were cultured. IL-2 medium supplanted half the medium on days 3 and 7. The germline V gene has CDR1 KGHDR and CDR2 SFDVKD. Unmatched junction bases numbered 12, after V lost 2 bases and J lost 6 bases. The CDR3 covers 17 residues. Profiling relied on immunoSEQ multiplex PCR, and the TCRdb table lists in-frame clones only, not all of them. The table records 73,000 or so clones, about 79% of them present only once. Comments on this clone: The antigen is undetermined.

The chain uses TRBV24-1 and TRBJ2-7; TRBD1 aligns across 10 bases. This TCR came from a human donor who received a COVID-19 vaccine. Sequencing used CD4+ T cells from PBMCs cultured with SARS-CoV-2 spike peptides, obtained before COVID-19 vaccination. The DNA of the CDR3 is TGTGCCACCAGTGATTCCCCGGGACAGGGGACTACAATCGAGCAGTACGTC. It codes for CATSDSPGQGTTIEQYV.